These T cell receptor beta chains were read from a single sample in a study of shared clonotypes between healthy human individuals. Profiled with immunoSEQ multiplex PCR; TCRdb holds only in-frame clones, not every one. The profile covers about 460,000 clones, with approximately 77% appearing a single time and around 12% taken by the ten largest. Sequenced input: PBMCs. These receptors all come from a woman in her 40s in good health. Some clones in this sample may be carry-over from other donors' samples. The CDR3 runs from the conserved cysteine through the conserved F or W. The D gene is left open where the match is weak. Expanded clones are given a class, and other clones once, few, many or no size at all.

TRBJ2-2	TRBV19	-	TRBD2	TGTGCCAGTAGTAGAGGGTCCGGACTAGCGAACACCGGGGAGCTGTTTTTT	CASSRGSGLANTGELFF
TRBJ1-4	TRBV4-1	once	-	TGCGCCAGCAGCCAAGAAAGAGTTGGAGGGGGGGGTGAAAAACTGTTTTTT	CASSQERVGGGGEKLFF
TRBJ1-2	TRBV6-1	-	-	TGTGCCAGCAGTGAAGGGGGAATCTTAAGGGACTATGGCTACACCTTC	CASSEGGILRDYGYTF
TRBJ2-1	TRBV11-2	-	TRBD2	TGTGCCAGCAGCTCCCCGACTAGCGGGAGGAACAATGAGCAGTTCTTC	CASSSPTSGRNNEQFF
TRBJ1-1	TRBV5-1	-	-	TGCGCCAGCAGCTTGGGGTTGAACACTGAAGCTTTCTTT	CASSLGLNTEAFF
TRBJ1-1	TRBV6-5	-	-	TGTGCCAGCAGTACCCCCGGGAGGGCAGGCACTGAAGCTTTCTTT	CASSTPGRAGTEAFF
TRBJ1-2	TRBV7-6	-	-	TGTGCCAGCAGCTTAGACACAGGGTCCGGCTACACCTTC	CASSLDTGSGYTF
TRBJ2-5	TRBV7-7	-	-	TGTGCCAGCAGTCGTGGGGTTGGGGAGACCCAGTACTTC	CASSRGVGETQYF
TRBJ1-5	TRBV19	-	TRBD1	TGTGCCAGTAGTTTAACAGGGGGCCGCGATCAGCCCCAGCATTTT	CASSLTGGRDQPQHF
TRBJ2-5	TRBV10-1	-	TRBD2	TGCGCCAGCAGTGAGTCGACGTCTAGCGGACAAGAGACCCAGTACTTC	CASSESTSSGQETQYF
TRBJ2-1	TRBV27	-	TRBD1	TGTGCCAGCAAAATGCAGGGGGACTCCTACAATGAGCAGTTCTTC	CASKMQGDSYNEQFF
TRBJ2-1	TRBV9	many	-	TGTGCCAGCAACAAGGGGGTTCCTCGGTCAAGCTCCTACAATGAGCAGTTCTTC	CASNKGVPRSSSYNEQFF
TRBJ2-1	TRBV5-1	-	TRBD2	TGCGCCAGCAGCTTGGACCTAGCGGACTGGAATGAGCAGTTCTTC	CASSLDLADWNEQFF
TRBJ2-1	TRBV10-2	once	-	TGCGCCAGCAGTGCTCGGTTTCCTGACGAGTTCTTC	CASSARFPDEFF
TRBJ2-6	TRBV27	-	-	TGTGCCAGCAGTTTACTTGGGAGCTCTGGGGCCAACGTCCTGACTTTC	CASSLLGSSGANVLTF
TRBJ1-2	TRBV27	-	-	TGTGCCAGCAGTTTGGAGGGCGACTATGGCTACACCTTC	CASSLEGDYGYTF
TRBJ2-1	TRBV7-8	-	TRBD1	TGTGCCAGCAGCTCCAGGGGGCGGTCCTACAATGAGCAGTTCTTC	CASSSRGRSYNEQFF
TRBJ2-7	TRBV11-2	-	-	TGTGCCAGCAGCCACAACGTTGAGACAGCCTACGAGCAGTACTTC	CASSHNVETAYEQYF
TRBJ2-1	TRBV5-4	-	TRBD2	TGTGCCAGCAGCTCCATAGCGGGAAGCAATGAGCAGTTCTTC	CASSSIAGSNEQFF
TRBJ1-5	TRBV28	few	-	TGTGCCAGCAGCTCCCCGGGCCAGCCCCAGCATTTT	CASSSPGQPQHF
TRBJ2-7	TRBV20-1	-	-	TGCAGTGCTAAACGGAGCTACGAGCAGTACTTC	CSAKRSYEQYF
TRBJ2-7	TRBV28	-	-	TGTGCCAGCAGCCGCCGCGGTGCTGGGGGGCCCCGGTACTTC	CASSRRGAGGPRYF
TRBJ1-4	TRBV10-1	-	-	TGCGCCAGCAGGGACAGAAGCTATGAAAAACTGTTTTTT	CASRDRSYEKLFF
TRBJ2-2	TRBV9	-	-	TGTGCCAGCAGGGGACTCAACACCGGGGAGCTGTTTTTT	CASRGLNTGELFF
TRBJ2-3	TRBV7-8	once	TRBD1	TGTGCCAGCAGCTTTGGACAGGGGATCAGGGTAGATACGCAGTATTTT	CASSFGQGIRVDTQYF
TRBJ2-3	TRBV2	-	-	TGTGCCAGCAGCCAACAGGGATTGGTCACAGATACGCAGTATTTT	CASSQQGLVTDTQYF
TRBJ2-7	TRBV20-1	-	-	TGCAGTGGACGACTGTCCTACGAGCAGTACTTC	CSGRLSYEQYF
TRBJ2-1	TRBV7-2	-	TRBD2	TGTGCCAGCAGCTTGGGGGGGTGGAATGAGCAGTTCTTC	CASSLGGWNEQFF
TRBJ2-1	TRBV14	-	-	TGTGCCAGCAGCCAAGACCGGCGGGTTAAGAATGAGCAGTTCTTC	CASSQDRRVKNEQFF
TRBJ1-2	TRBV28	few	-	TGTGCCAGCAGCCTGACAGCTTATGGCTACACCTTC	CASSLTAYGYTF
TRBJ2-2	TRBV27	-	TRBD2	TGTGCCAGCAGCGCCTGGGGACTAGACCCCCCCCCGAACACCGGGGAGCTGTTTTTT	CASSAWGLDPPPNTGELFF
TRBJ2-3	TRBV5-1	-	TRBD2	TGCGCCAGCAGCTTGGATCTAGCGGGGCCCACAGATACGCAGTATTTT	CASSLDLAGPTDTQYF
TRBJ2-1	TRBV10-3	once	-	TGTGCCATCAGTGAGTCCTCCCGGGATGAGCAGTTCTTC	CAISESSRDEQFF
TRBJ1-4	TRBV6-6	-	-	TGTGCCAGCAGTTACTCAGGCAGAGTTAATGAAAAACCGTTTTTT	CASSYSGRVNEKPFF
TRBJ2-5	TRBV6-5	-	-	TGTGCCAGCTCCGTAGGCGGGCGGAGGGAGACCCAGTACTTC	CASSVGGRRETQYF
TRBJ2-3	TRBV30	-	-	TGTGCCGGAACTAACGGCTCCGATACGCAGTATTTT	CAGTNGSDTQYF
TRBJ2-5	TRBV30	few	-	TGTGCCTGGAGTGTAAACCTCCAAGAGACCCAGTACTTC	CAWSVNLQETQYF
TRBJ1-1	TRBV5-1	-	-	TGCGCCAGCAGCTTGGGTGGGGGATTGAACACTGAAGCTTTCTTT	CASSLGGGLNTEAFF
TRBJ2-1	TRBV30	-	TRBD1	TGTGCCGGCCAACCCGGGACAGGGATCAATGAGCAGTTCTTC	CAGQPGTGINEQFF
TRBJ1-1	TRBV29-1	once	-	TGCAGCGTTGAAGAGTCGGGTATAGGCACTGAAGCTTTCTTT	CSVEESGIGTEAFF
TRBJ1-1	TRBV5-6	-	-	TGTGCCAGCAGCTTTAACATAGCCAACACTGAAGCTTTCTTT	CASSFNIANTEAFF
TRBJ2-7	TRBV7-8	-	TRBD2	TGTGCCAGCAGCCTTAAGCCGACTAGCGCGACCTACGAGCAGTACTTC	CASSLKPTSATYEQYF
TRBJ2-7	TRBV28	-	-	TGTGCCAGCAGTCCGCAGGGGACGGGCGAGCAGTACTTC	CASSPQGTGEQYF
TRBJ1-2	TRBV30	-	-	TGTGCCTGGACCCCGGGGGCTAACTATGGCTACACCTTC	CAWTPGANYGYTF
TRBJ2-7	TRBV11-3	many	-	TGTGCCAGCAGCGGAAAGGACGAGCAGTACTTC	CASSGKDEQYF
TRBJ2-1	TRBV7-9	-	-	TGTGCCAGCACCTACAACAGGGTGGGGGCCTGGAATGAGCAGTTCTTC	CASTYNRVGAWNEQFF
TRBJ1-5	TRBV5-1	-	-	TGCGCCAGCAGCTTGGGGGACACGCGGTCGCCCCAGCATTTT	CASSLGDTRSPQHF
TRBJ2-7	TRBV14	-	TRBD2	TGTGCCAGCAGCCAAGTGGGCGGTAGCGGGCGGATCTCCTACGAGCAGTACTTC	CASSQVGGSGRISYEQYF
TRBJ2-1	TRBV5-1	-	-	TGCGCCAGCAGCCCAGAAGCCGGAGTGTCCTACAATGAGCAGTTCTTC	CASSPEAGVSYNEQFF
TRBJ1-3	TRBV30	-	TRBD1	TGTGCCTGGAGTGTACGGGCAGGGGGCCCTGGAAACACCATATATTTT	CAWSVRAGGPGNTIYF
TRBJ2-7	TRBV2	-	-	TGTGCCAGCAACGGCTACGGCTACGAGCAGTACTTC	CASNGYGYEQYF
TRBJ2-1	TRBV29-1	-	TRBD2	TGCAGCGTTGCGGGACTAGCGGGGGGGAGCTCCTACAATGAGCAGTTCTTC	CSVAGLAGGSSYNEQFF